This T cell receptor (beta chain) is from a study of cytomegalovirus exposure and HLA in healthy donors. V dropped 2 bases and J dropped 4 bases, with 14 bases sitting between them. Germline lookup yields CDR1 MNHEY and CDR2 SMNVEV (reference sequence). The CDR3 totals 15 residues. Clones were read by immunoSEQ multiplex PCR, and TCRdb kept only the in-frame ones, dropping some. The sample carries roughly 64,000 clones, over 85% recorded once. The TCR comes from a woman in her late teens or twenties in good health and CMV-seropositive. Sequences were obtained from PBMCs. The chain is built from TRBV27 and TRBJ2-5, with D possibly TRBD2 on 5 matching bases. CDR3 sequence reads: CASSLTARSGETQYF. The CDR3 region has the DNA TGTGCCAGCAGTTTAACGGCCCGAAGCGGAGAGACCCAGTACTTC.